This T cell receptor beta chain was retrieved from a study of T-cell reconstitution after alpha-beta-depleted transplantation in children. Whole-study findings and limits: Several hundred expanded graft clones reportedly gave rise to the alpha-beta T cells present about two months after transplant. T-cell numbers and diversity, one year after transplant, stemmed largely from T cells that were newly produced. Surviving recipient T cells and thymic progenitors accounted for the high day-60 TCRbeta diversity observed in some patients.

Construction of the TCRbeta library involved unique molecular identifiers. MiXCR was run by TCRdb on the PCR reads, yielding one entry per CDR3 protein. The top ten clones hold roughly 14% of a sample with about 580,000 distinct CDR3 sequences, approximately 22% of them seen once. CDR3 length equals 14 residues. The V segment lost 2 bases and the J segment 3 bases; nucleotides outside the gene matches: 2. In germline, CDR1 is ENHRY, CDR2 SYGVKD. There are a few counts of this clonotype. Its antigen is unidentified. The V gene is TRBV10-3, the J gene TRBJ2-3; 7 bases map to TRBD1. The sequence came from a boy under three years old who had a stem cell transplant for acute myeloid leukemia, so the T cells may come from the graft donor. The input for sequencing was PBMCs, mostly from graft donor cells, taken 360 days after TCRalphabeta/CD19-depleted stem cell transplant. CDR3 bases: TGTGCCATCAGTGAGACGACAGGGACAGATACGCAGTATTTT. Encoded protein: CAISETTGTDTQYF.